This T cell receptor (beta chain) was identified during a study of blood T cell repertoires in COVID-19. In the study overall: Both acute and convalescent COVID-19 samples were obtained from the United States, Italy and Spain.

Authors' analysis steps: Amplification of reference gene primers was used by the study to estimate nucleated cell counts. TCRdb's table, derived via immunoSEQ multiplex PCR, lists solely in-frame clones and lacks some. That table supplies the V and J calls and clone size; D and trimming were determined from the DNA. Of roughly 62,000 clones in the sample, over 85% were seen once. Germline CDR1 and CDR2: SGHKS and YYEKEE (reference sequence). The CDR3 is made up of 16 amino acids. Trimming removed 1 base from V and 0 bases from J, with 14 bases in between. Sequencing was carried out using peripheral blood. This sequence was found in a human donor in a cohort sampled during active COVID-19. The chain couples TRBV5-5 to TRBJ2-7; tentative D call: TRBD1 (6 bases). The CDR3 spells CASSLIWDISSYEQYF. CDR3 nucleotides: TGTGCCAGCAGCTTGATTTGGGACATTAGCTCCTACGAGCAGTACTTC.